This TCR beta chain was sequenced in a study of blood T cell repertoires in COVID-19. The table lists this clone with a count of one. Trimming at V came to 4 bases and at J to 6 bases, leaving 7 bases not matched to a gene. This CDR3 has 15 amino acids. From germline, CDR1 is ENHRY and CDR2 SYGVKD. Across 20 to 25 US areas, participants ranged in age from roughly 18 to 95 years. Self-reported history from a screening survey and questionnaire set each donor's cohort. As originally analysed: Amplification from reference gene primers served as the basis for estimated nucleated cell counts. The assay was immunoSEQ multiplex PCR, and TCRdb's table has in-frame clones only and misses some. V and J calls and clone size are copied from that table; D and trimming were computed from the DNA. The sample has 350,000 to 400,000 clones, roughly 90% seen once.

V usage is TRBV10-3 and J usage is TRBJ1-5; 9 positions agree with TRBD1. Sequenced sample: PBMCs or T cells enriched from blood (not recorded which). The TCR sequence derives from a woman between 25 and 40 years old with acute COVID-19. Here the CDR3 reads CAISGGQGMVQPQHF. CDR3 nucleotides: TGTGCCATCAGTGGGGGACAGGGCATGGTTCAGCCCCAGCATTTT.